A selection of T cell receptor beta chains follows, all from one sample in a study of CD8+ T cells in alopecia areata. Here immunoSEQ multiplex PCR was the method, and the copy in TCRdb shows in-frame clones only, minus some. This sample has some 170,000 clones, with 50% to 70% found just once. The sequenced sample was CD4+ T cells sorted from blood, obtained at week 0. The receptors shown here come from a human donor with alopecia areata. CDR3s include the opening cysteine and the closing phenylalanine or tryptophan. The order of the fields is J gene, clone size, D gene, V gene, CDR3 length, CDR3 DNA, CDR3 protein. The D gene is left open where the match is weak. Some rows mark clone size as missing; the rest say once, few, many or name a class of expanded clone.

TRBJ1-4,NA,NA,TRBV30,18,TGTGCCTGGAGTGTAGCCCCAGGGCCGGGGATTGGTAATGAAAAACTGTTTTTT,CAWSVAPGPGIGNEKLFF
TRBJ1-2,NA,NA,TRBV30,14,TGTGCCTGGAGGGACACTCGACCGGGGAAGGGCTACACCTTC,CAWRDTRPGKGYTF
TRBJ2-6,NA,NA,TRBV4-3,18,TGCGCCAGCAGCCAAGGGAGGGGAGGAGTATCTGGGGCCAACGTCCTGACTTTC,CASSQGRGGVSGANVLTF
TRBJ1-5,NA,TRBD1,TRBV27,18,TGTGCCAGCACCACGACAGGGGGCCACATCTTTGGAAATCAGCCCCAGCATTTT,CASTTTGGHIFGNQPQHF
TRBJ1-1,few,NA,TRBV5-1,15,TGCGCCAGCAGCCCACTGGGGGCACAGAACACTGAAGCTTTCTTT,CASSPLGAQNTEAFF
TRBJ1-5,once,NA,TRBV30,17,TGTGCCTGGAGTGTATTTGGACAGATTCCGAGCAATCAGCCCCAGCATTTT,CAWSVFGQIPSNQPQHF
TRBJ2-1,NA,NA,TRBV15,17,TGTGCCACCAGCAGAGATAACAAGCTCCGCATAGGCAATGAGCAGTTCTTC,CATSRDNKLRIGNEQFF
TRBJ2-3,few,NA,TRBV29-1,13,TGCAGCGTTGCAGGGCTTAGCACAGATACGCAGTATTTT,CSVAGLSTDTQYF
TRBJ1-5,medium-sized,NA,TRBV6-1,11,TGTGCCAGCGGCAGCAATCAGCCCCAGCATTTT,CASGSNQPQHF
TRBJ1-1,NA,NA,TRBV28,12,TGTGCCAGCAGCTCGATCCCGGGGGCAGCTTTCTTT,CASSSIPGAAFF